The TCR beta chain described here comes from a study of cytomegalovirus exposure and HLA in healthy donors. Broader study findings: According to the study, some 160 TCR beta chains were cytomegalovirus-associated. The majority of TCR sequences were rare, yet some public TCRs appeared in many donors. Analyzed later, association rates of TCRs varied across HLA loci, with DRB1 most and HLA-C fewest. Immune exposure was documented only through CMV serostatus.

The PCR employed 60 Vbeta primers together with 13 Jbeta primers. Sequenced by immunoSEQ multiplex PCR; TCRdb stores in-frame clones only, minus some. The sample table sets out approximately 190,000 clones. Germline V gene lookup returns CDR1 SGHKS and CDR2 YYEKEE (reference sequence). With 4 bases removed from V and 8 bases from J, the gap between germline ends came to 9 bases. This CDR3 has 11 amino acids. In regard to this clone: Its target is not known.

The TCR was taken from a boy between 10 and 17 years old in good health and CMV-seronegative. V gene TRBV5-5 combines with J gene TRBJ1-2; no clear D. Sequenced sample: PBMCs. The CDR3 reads CASSDYGGYTF. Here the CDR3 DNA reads TGTGCCAGCAGCGACTATGGGGGCTACACCTTC.